This T cell receptor (beta chain) was found in a study of human T cells and chemical hapten exposure. TCRdb re-derived calls from the RACE reads in MiXCR, one entry per CDR3 protein. The table includes some 45,000 distinct CDR3 sequences, about 8.9% detected once. Germline V gene data show CDR1 as DFQATT and CDR2 as SNEGSKA (reference sequence). The CDR3 consists of 11 residues. V lost 5 bases and J 4 bases, leaving 8 bases between the germline ends. In its sample, this clonotype was seen many times. Time point defined: patch test 2, 6 weeks after DPC sensitization. Treatment described: therapeutic diphenylcyclopropenone sensitization with weekly scalp DPC.

This clonotype was obtained from a middle-aged woman with alopecia areata. Some clones in this sample may be carry-over from other donors' samples. The source was whole blood, collected in connection with sensitization to the hapten diphenylcyclopropenone (DPC). This sequence joins TRBV20-1 and TRBJ2-5; D remains unclear. CDR3 sequence (DNA): TGCAGTGCTCAGAGGACAGAGACCCAGTACTTC. It encodes CSAQRTETQYF.